The 11 T cell receptor beta chains reported below all come from one sample, sequenced in a study of T cell responses to AZD1222 COVID-19 vaccine (dated by TCRdb to 2020 to 2022). The time point label, as the study defines it: about 28 days (+/-7) after the second vaccine dose. Receptor amplification or capture employed the immunoSEQ multiplex PCR assay. The immuneACCESS repertoire file appears here via TCRdb, limited to in-frame rearrangements. These files lack a portion of the clones; in checked studies, under half of the deficit traces to unresolved V genes, and the cause of the others is not known. The table for this sample lists fewer than 180,000 clones; 80% to 95% of them were counted only once. About 3.3% of the sample belongs to the ten largest clones. Specimen: peripheral blood, collected 28 days after the second AZD1222 dose. These receptors all come from an adult who received the AZD1222 COVID-19 vaccine.

The sample holds one count of this clone. J is TRBJ2-3 and V is TRBV11-2; the D gene is possibly TRBD1 (5 bases). Trimming cost V 0 bases and J 0 bases, with 13 bases left between them. CDR1 is SGHAT, CDR2 FQNNGV, per germline. The length of the CDR3 is 17 residues. CDR3 in DNA: TGTGCCAGCAGCTTAGATGGGGCCTACACTAGCACAGATACGCAGTATTTT. Amino acids: CASSLDGAYTSTDTQYF.

This sequence joins TRBV12-5 and TRBJ2-3, with D possibly TRBD2 on 5 matching bases. The CDR3 has 16 residues. V was cut by 1 base and J by 0 bases, with 11 bases left in between. CDR1 is LGHNT, CDR2 FRNRAP, per germline. As DNA, the CDR3 is TGTGCTAGTGGTTTGGGCCCCGGCGGGAGCACAGATACGCAGTATTTT. This sequence encodes CASGLGPGGSTDTQYF. The full variable domain, with the rest looked up from reference TRBV12-5 and TRBJ2-3, is DARVTQTPRHKVTEMGQEVTMRCQPILGHNTVFWYRQTMMQGLELLAYFRNRAPLDDSGMPKDRFSAEMPDATLATLKIQPSEPRDSAVYFCASGLGPGGSTDTQYFGPGTRLTVL.

The chain is built from TRBV7-2 and TRBJ1-6; 10 bases are a match to TRBD1. V lost 5 bases and J lost 6; bases outside the gene matches: 7. This CDR3 has 16 amino acids. Germline V gives CDR1 SGHTA, CDR2 FQGNSA. CDR3: CASSPRTGGVNSPLHF. DNA of the CDR3: TGTGCCAGCAGCCCCCGGACAGGGGGGGTTAATTCACCCCTCCACTTT.

V and J are TRBV11-2 and TRBJ1-3, with 8 positions matching TRBD1. The germline gives CDR1 SGHAT, CDR2 FQNNGV. The CDR3 is 14 amino acids. With V trimmed by 7 bases and J by 4 bases, 6 bases remained unmatched. The CDR3 sequence is CASNPDRGGNTIYF. The CDR3 DNA is TGTGCCAGCAACCCCGACAGGGGAGGAAACACCATATATTTT.

V gene TRBV6-5 combines with J gene TRBJ2-3; no clear D. From germline, CDR1 is MNHEY and CDR2 SVGAGI. The V and J ends lost 7 bases and 2 bases respectively, with 13 bases between them. The CDR3 has 14 residues. This chain's CDR3 is CASNLNRPTDTQYF. The CDR3 DNA sequence: TGTGCCAGCAACCTCAACCGCCCCACAGATACGCAGTATTTT.

This chain links TRBV9 with TRBJ1-1, with a tentative D call TRBD1 (6 bases). The V end lost 2 bases, the J end lost 2 bases, and 10 bases lay between the germline ends. CDR1 and CDR2 from the germline V gene are SGDLS and YYNGEE. The CDR3 runs to 14 residues. In DNA form, the CDR3 reads TGTGCCAGCAGCGTCGAGGGGGTAAACACTGAAGCTTTCTTT. Protein sequence: CASSVEGVNTEAFF. The whole variable domain, filled in from reference TRBV9 and TRBJ1-1, reads DSGVTQTPKHLITATGQRVTLRCSPRSGDLSVYWYQQSLDQGLQFLIQYYNGEERAKGNILERFSAQQFPDLHSELNLSSLELGDSALYFCASSVEGVNTEAFFGQGTRLTVV.

This rearrangement joins TRBV12-3 or TRBV12-4 to TRBJ2-7; D gene uncertain. CDR3 length: 11 amino acids. Trimming cost V 3 bases and J 11 bases, with 11 bases left between them. DNA for the CDR3: TGTGCCAGCAGTTTGGCGGCCAGGAAGTACTTC. It specifies CASSLAARKYF.

The CDR3 sequence: CASSLTDRGLGYTF. The DNA of the CDR3 is TGCGCCAGCAGCTTAACGGACAGGGGGCTTGGCTACACCTTC. This chain connects TRBV5-1 to TRBJ1-2; 11 positions match TRBD1. V lost 2 bases, J lost 7 bases, and 4 bases stayed unmatched. This CDR3 spans 14 amino acids. Germline V gene data show CDR1 as SGHRS and CDR2 as YFSETQ.

This rearrangement joins TRBV29-1 to TRBJ1-2, with D possibly TRBD1 on 5 matching bases. The CDR3 spans 17 residues. The germline V gene encodes CDR1 SQVTM and CDR2 ANQGSEA. V shed 0 bases and J shed 6 bases, with 23 bases lying between them. CDR3 region: CSVEDAFRDGVYDGYTF. For the CDR3, the DNA is TGCAGCGTTGAAGACGCTTTCCGGGACGGTGTTTACGATGGCTACACCTTC.

The chain uses TRBV19 and TRBJ1-2; D possibly corresponds to TRBD1 (6 bases). The CDR3 loop spans 13 amino acids. Trimming cost V 5 bases and J 4 bases, with 11 bases left between them. CDR1 LNHDA and CDR2 SQIVND come from the germline V gene (reference sequence). CDR3 loop: CASSRGAGYGYTF. CDR3 nucleotides: TGTGCCAGTAGTCGGGGGGCCGGCTATGGCTACACCTTC. Supplemented by reference TRBV19 and TRBJ1-2, the full variable domain reads DGGITQSPKYLFRKEGQNVTLSCEQNLNHDAMYWYRQDPGQGLRLIYYSQIVNDFQKGDIAEGYSVSREKKESFPLTVTSAQKNPTAFYLCASSRGAGYGYTFGSGTRLTVV.

This chain uses TRBV27 with TRBJ1-6; D possibly corresponds to TRBD1 (5 bases). The CDR3 runs to 20 residues. V lost 2 bases and J lost 8, with 28 bases in between. Germline assignment: CDR1 MNHEY and CDR2 SMNVEV (reference sequence). For the CDR3, the DNA is TGTGCCAGCAGTTTAATGCGGTCGTCGAGGGGCGGTGTTCGAGATTCACCCCTCCACTTT. Translating it yields CASSLMRSSRGGVRDSPLHF.